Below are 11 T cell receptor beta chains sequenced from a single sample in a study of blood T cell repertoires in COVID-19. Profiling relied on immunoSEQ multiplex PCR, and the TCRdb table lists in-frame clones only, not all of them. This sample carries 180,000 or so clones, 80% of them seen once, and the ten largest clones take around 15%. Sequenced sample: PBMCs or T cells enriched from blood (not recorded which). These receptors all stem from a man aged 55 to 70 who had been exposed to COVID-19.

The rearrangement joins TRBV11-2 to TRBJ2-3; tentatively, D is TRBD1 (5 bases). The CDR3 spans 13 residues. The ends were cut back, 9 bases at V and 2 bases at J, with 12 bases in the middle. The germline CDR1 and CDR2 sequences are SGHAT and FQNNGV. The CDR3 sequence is CARDGALTDTQYF. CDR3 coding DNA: TGTGCCAGGGATGGGGCCCTCACAGATACGCAGTATTTT.

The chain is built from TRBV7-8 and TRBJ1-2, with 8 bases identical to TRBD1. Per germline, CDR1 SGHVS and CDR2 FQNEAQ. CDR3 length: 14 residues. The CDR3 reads CAHTRQTGEYGYTF. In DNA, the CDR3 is TGTGCTCATACACGACAGACAGGGGAGTATGGCTACACCTTC.

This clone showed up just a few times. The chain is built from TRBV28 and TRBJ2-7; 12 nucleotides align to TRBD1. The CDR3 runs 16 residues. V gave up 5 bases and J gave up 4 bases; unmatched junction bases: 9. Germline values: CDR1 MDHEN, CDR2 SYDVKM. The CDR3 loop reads CASSPNRDRGLYEQYF. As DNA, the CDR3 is TGTGCCAGCAGTCCTAACCGGGACAGGGGGCTGTACGAGCAGTACTTC.

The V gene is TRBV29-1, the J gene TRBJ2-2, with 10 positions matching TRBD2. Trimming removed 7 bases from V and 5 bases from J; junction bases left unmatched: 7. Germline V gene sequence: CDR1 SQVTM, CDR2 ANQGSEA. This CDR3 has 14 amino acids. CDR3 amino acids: CSAGPSGRTGELFF. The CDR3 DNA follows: TGCAGCGCTGGGCCTAGCGGGAGAACCGGGGAGCTGTTTTTT.

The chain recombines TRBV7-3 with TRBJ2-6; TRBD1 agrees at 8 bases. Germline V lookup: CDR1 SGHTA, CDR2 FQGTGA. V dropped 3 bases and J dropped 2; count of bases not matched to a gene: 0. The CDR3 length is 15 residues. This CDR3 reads CASSLTGAGANVLTF. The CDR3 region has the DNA TGTGCCAGCAGCTTGACAGGGGCTGGGGCCAACGTCCTGACTTTC.

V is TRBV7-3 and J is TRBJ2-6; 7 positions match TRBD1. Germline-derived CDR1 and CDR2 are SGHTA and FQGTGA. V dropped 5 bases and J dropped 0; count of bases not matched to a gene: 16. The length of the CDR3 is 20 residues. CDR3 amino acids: CASSVRGLGGLSSGANVLTF. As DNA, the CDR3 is TGTGCCAGCAGCGTAAGGGGATTAGGGGGCTTAAGCTCTGGGGCCAACGTCCTGACTTTC.

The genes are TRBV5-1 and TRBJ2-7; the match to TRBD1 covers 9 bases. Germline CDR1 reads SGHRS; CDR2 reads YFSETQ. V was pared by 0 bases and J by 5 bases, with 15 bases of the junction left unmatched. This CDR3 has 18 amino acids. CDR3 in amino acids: CASSLARGNGTGFHEQYF. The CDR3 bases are TGCGCCAGCAGCTTGGCCCGGGGCAACGGGACAGGGTTCCACGAGCAGTACTTC.

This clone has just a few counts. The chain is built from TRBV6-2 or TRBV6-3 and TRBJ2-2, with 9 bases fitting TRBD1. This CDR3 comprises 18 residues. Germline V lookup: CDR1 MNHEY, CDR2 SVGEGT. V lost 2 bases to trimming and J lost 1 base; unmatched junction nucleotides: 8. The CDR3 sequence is CASSYEEGTGWNTGELFF. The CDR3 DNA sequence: TGTGCCAGCAGTTACGAAGAGGGGACAGGGTGGAACACCGGGGAGCTGTTTTTT.

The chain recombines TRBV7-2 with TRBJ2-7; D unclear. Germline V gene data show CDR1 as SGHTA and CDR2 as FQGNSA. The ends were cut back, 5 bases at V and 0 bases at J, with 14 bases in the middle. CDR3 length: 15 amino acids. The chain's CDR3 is CASSADPGASYEQYF. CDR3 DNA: TGTGCCAGCAGCGCCGACCCCGGAGCCTCCTACGAGCAGTACTTC.

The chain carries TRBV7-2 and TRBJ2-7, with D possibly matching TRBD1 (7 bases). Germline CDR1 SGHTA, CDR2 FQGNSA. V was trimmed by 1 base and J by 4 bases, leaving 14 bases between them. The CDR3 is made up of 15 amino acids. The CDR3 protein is CASSLVAGGPYEQYF. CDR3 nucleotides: TGTGCCAGCAGCTTAGTAGCAGGGGGGCCTTACGAGCAGTACTTC.

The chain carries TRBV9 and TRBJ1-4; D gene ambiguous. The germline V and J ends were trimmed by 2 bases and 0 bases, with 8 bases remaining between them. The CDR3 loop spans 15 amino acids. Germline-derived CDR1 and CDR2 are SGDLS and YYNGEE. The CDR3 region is CASSVNGATNEKLFF. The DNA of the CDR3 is TGTGCCAGCAGCGTCAACGGAGCAACTAATGAAAAACTGTTTTTT.